The present entry profiles one T cell receptor (beta chain) with its context. What it recognizes is unknown. Germline lookup yields CDR1 MNHEY and CDR2 SVGEGT. The junction had 6 bases not matched to a gene; V was cut back by 5 bases and J by 0 bases. The CDR3 runs 15 residues. This sample stems from a study of blood T cells in healthy people across ages. Across the whole study: Using template switching, researchers captured about one barcoded beta molecule for each two T cells.

It was with a sample-barcoded 5' primer and a J-beta primer mix that a second PCR of roughly 7 to 12 cycles was run. Each TCR beta cDNA got a 12-nucleotide random molecular identifier. TCRdb recomputed calls from the 5' RACE reads with MiXCR, one row per CDR3 protein. The table has approximately 1.5 million distinct CDR3 sequences, approximately 42% seen once. Study results and caveats: With age, beta diversity per million T cells declined roughly linearly, significantly by about 37. Strongly correlated with naive T cell percentage was TCR beta diversity.

The chain links TRBV6-2 or TRBV6-3 to TRBJ1-1; TRBD1 aligns across 7 bases. This receptor was identified in a young woman in good health. The sequencing input was blood. CDR3 region: CASSRQGGVNTEAFF. CDR3 DNA sequence: TGTGCCAGCAGTAGACAGGGCGGGGTGAACACTGAAGCTTTCTTT.